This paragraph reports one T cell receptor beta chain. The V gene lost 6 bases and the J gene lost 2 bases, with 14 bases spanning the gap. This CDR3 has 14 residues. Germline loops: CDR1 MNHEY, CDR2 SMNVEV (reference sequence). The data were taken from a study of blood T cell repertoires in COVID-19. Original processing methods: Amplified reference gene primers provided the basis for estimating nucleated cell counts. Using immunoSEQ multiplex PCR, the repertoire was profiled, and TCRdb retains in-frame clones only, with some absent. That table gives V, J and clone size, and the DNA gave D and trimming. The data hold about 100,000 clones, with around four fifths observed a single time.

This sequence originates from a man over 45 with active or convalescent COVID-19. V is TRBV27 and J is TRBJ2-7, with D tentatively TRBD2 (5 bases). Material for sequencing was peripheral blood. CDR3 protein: CASSLAPMAYEQYF. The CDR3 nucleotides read TGTGCCAGCAGCCTAGCCCCAATGGCCTACGAGCAGTACTTC.